The present T cell receptor beta chain was sequenced within a study of early T cells in non-severe SARS-CoV-2 infection. From the 5' RACE reads, TCRdb called clonotypes with MiXCR, one entry per CDR3 protein. In the table there are around 50,000 distinct CDR3 sequences, under 15% of which are singletons. This CDR3 is 16 amino acids long. The germline CDR1 and CDR2 sequences are SGHRS and YFSETQ. V gave up 0 bases and J gave up 4 bases, with 16 bases separating them. This clonotype has a count of ten or more. Sequenced input: whole blood. This receptor was identified in an adult who was a healthcare worker with PCR-confirmed SARS-CoV-2 infection or an uninfected control (not recorded which). The chain uses TRBV5-1 and TRBJ2-5; D gene unclear. CDR3 bases: TGCGCCAGCAGCTTGGCCGGAGATCCGACGGGAGAGACCCAGTACTTC. Amino acid sequence: CASSLAGDPTGETQYF. Looking up the rest from reference TRBV5-1 and TRBJ2-5 gives the full variable domain: KAGVTQTPRYLIKTRGQQVTLSCSPISGHRSVSWYQQTPGQGLQFLFEYFSETQRNKGNFPGRFSGRQFSNSRSEMNVSTLELGDSALYLCASSLAGDPTGETQYFGPGTRLLVL.